These 24 T cell receptor beta chains came from one sample sequenced in a study of blood T cell repertoires in COVID-19. Here immunoSEQ multiplex PCR was the method, and the copy in TCRdb shows in-frame clones only, minus some. The profile shows about 120,000 clones, around nine tenths of them singletons. Material: peripheral blood. The source of these receptors is a man between 45 and 60 years old with acute or convalescent COVID-19.

The gene calls are TRBV30 and TRBJ2-3, with TRBD2 matching 9 bases. The junction had 27 bases not matched to a gene; V was cut back by 5 bases and J by 3 bases. Germline CDR1 is GTSNPN and CDR2 is SVGIG (reference sequence). The CDR3 has 21 amino acids. The CDR3 reads CAWWPRLQGLLAGLRTDTQYF. The DNA of the CDR3 is TGTGCCTGGTGGCCCCGACTACAGGGCTTGCTAGCGGGATTGAGAACAGATACGCAGTATTTT.

This sequence joins TRBV14 and TRBJ2-1, with 8 bases lining up with TRBD2. The CDR3 loop spans 13 amino acids. The ends lost 8 bases at V and 7 bases at J; junction bases unmatched: 7. Germline V lookup: CDR1 SGHDN, CDR2 FVKESK. This CDR3 is CASRGTRKNEQFF. The CDR3, as DNA: TGTGCCAGCCGAGGGACTAGAAAAAATGAGCAGTTCTTC.

A remark on this clone: Other DNA sequences of this sample code for an identical CDR3. This chain uses TRBV19 with TRBJ1-5; D possibly corresponds to TRBD1 (6 bases). Looked up from germline, CDR1 is LNHDA and CDR2 is SQIVND (reference sequence). This CDR3 region has 13 residues. V shed 2 bases and J shed 4 bases, with 6 bases lying between them. The CDR3 DNA reads TGTGCCAGTAGTATAACAGGGAATCAGCCCCAGCATTTT. Protein product: CASSITGNQPQHF.

This chain joins TRBV6-5 and TRBJ2-3, with D perhaps matching TRBD2 (6 bases). The CDR3 is 14 amino acids. The germline CDR1 and CDR2 sequences are MNHEY and SVGAGI. Trimming stripped 3 bases from V and 2 bases from J, with 9 bases between. The DNA of the CDR3 is TGTGCCAGCAGTTATGGCGGGACCACAGATACGCAGTATTTT. Protein sequence: CASSYGGTTDTQYF.

This clone was counted between two and nine times. V usage is TRBV5-4 and J usage is TRBJ2-3; TRBD2 agrees at 7 bases. CDR3 length: 17 amino acids. After removal of 7 bases from V and 6 bases from J, the junction contained 20 bases not matched to a gene. The germline gives CDR1 SGHNT, CDR2 YYREEE (reference sequence). The CDR3 loop is CASAPRRAVAGSDTQYF. For the CDR3, the DNA is TGTGCCAGCGCGCCCCGGCGGGCCGTAGCGGGTTCGGATACGCAGTATTTT. The entire variable domain, with the rest obtained from reference TRBV5-4 and TRBJ2-3, is as follows: ETGVTQSPTHLIKTRGQQVTLRCSSQSGHNTVSWYQQALGQGPQFIFQYYREEENGRGNFPPRFSGLQFPNYSSELNVNALELDDSALYLCASAPRRAVAGSDTQYFGPGTRLTVL.

The gene calls are TRBV5-1 and TRBJ2-2; 7 bases align to TRBD1. CDR1 SGHRS and CDR2 YFSETQ come from the germline V gene. V lost 0 bases, J lost 5 bases, and 4 bases stayed unmatched. The CDR3 sequence is 15 residues long. This CDR3 reads CASSLDTRGTGELFF. As DNA, the CDR3 is TGCGCCAGCAGCTTGGATACCAGGGGGACCGGGGAGCTGTTTTTT.

This chain uses TRBV3-1 (or the pseudogene TRBV3-2) with TRBJ2-5, with 8 bases identical to TRBD2. V gave up 0 bases and J gave up 4 bases; unmatched junction bases: 4. The CDR3 has 15 amino acids. Looked up from germline, CDR1 is LGHDT and CDR2 is YNNKEL (reference sequence). CDR3 region: CASSQDREGLETQYF. The CDR3 DNA reads TGTGCCAGCAGCCAAGATCGGGAGGGTTTAGAGACCCAGTACTTC.

The genes are TRBV30 and TRBJ1-2; D might be TRBD1 (5 bases). Germline lookup yields CDR1 GTSNPN and CDR2 SVGIG (reference sequence). This CDR3 has 13 amino acids. Trimming removed 5 bases at V and 4 bases at J, with 14 bases between. CDR3 in DNA: TGTGCCTGGTCCGAAGACAGTGGCTATGGCTACACCTTC. It encodes CAWSEDSGYGYTF.

The chain employs TRBV6-5 and TRBJ2-1; 8 nucleotides line up with TRBD2. The V gene end was trimmed by 3 bases and the J gene end by 4 bases; junction bases not matched to a gene: 5. The CDR3 is 15 residues long. CDR1 MNHEY and CDR2 SVGAGI come from the germline V gene. CDR3 coding DNA: TGTGCCAGCAGTTATAGCGGGACATTATACAATGAGCAGTTCTTC. This codes for CASSYSGTLYNEQFF.

This chain connects TRBV19 to TRBJ1-4; D is unclear. Trimming pared 1 base from V and 6 bases from J, leaving 6 bases between. Germline V gene lookup returns CDR1 LNHDA and CDR2 SQIVND (reference sequence). The CDR3 length is 13 residues. The CDR3, as DNA: TGTGCCAGTAGTATAGTGGCGGATGAAAAACTGTTTTTT. Translation gives CASSIVADEKLFF.

The CDR3 reads CASSQKTGRNTIYF. The CDR3 DNA is TGTGCCAGCAGCCAGAAGACAGGGAGGAACACCATATATTTT. The J gene is TRBJ1-3, the V gene TRBV3-1 (or the pseudogene TRBV3-2); 7 bases map to TRBD1. Germline V gene lookup returns CDR1 LGHDT and CDR2 YNNKEL (reference sequence). V was clipped by 3 bases and J by 7 bases; unmatched bases: 6. The CDR3 is 14 amino acids.

A note on this clone: The sample contains more than one DNA sequence encoding this CDR3. The chain carries TRBV15 and TRBJ1-5; no clear D. Trimming took 1 base from V and 5 from J, leaving 3 bases between them. Germline assignment: CDR1 LNHNV and CDR2 YYDKDF (reference sequence). The CDR3 extends over 12 amino acids. The CDR3 nucleotides are TGTGCCACCAGCAGAGCAGATCAGCCCCAGCATTTT. Its protein is CATSRADQPQHF. The full variable domain, in which reference TRBV15 and TRBJ1-5 provide the parts outside the CDR3, is DAMVIQNPRYQVTQFGKPVTLSCSQTLNHNVMYWYQQKSSQAPKLLFHYYDKDFNNEADTPDNFQSRRPNTSFCFLDIRSPGLGDTAMYLCATSRADQPQHFGDGTRLSIL.

This chain connects TRBV11-2 to TRBJ1-6; 8 bases line up with TRBD1. Trimming removed 5 bases from V and 0 bases from J; junction bases left unmatched: 3. There are 16 residues in the CDR3. Germline V gene lookup returns CDR1 SGHAT and CDR2 FQNNGV. CDR3 DNA: TGTGCCAGCAGCCTAACAGGGGGCTCCTATAATTCACCCCTCCACTTT. This encodes CASSLTGGSYNSPLHF.

The genes are TRBV18 and TRBJ2-7; D perhaps matches TRBD2 (6 bases). CDR1 and CDR2 from the germline V gene are KGHSH and LQKENI. Trimming shortened V by 3 bases and J by 0 bases, and 15 bases separated the two germline ends. CDR3 length: 16 residues. The CDR3 sequence is CASSPGRDSASYEQYF. The DNA of the CDR3 is TGTGCCAGCTCACCCGGGAGAGACAGTGCCTCCTACGAGCAGTACTTC. The full variable domain, with the rest looked up from reference TRBV18 and TRBJ2-7, is NAGVMQNPRHLVRRRGQEARLRCSPMKGHSHVYWYRQLPEEGLKFMVYLQKENIIDESGMPKERFSAEFPKEGPSILRIQQVVRGDSAAYFCASSPGRDSASYEQYFGPGTRLTVT.

The chain employs TRBV6-6 and TRBJ2-1; 7 bases match TRBD2. Germline trimming cut 10 bases from V and 8 bases from J; bases unmatched to any gene: 8. CDR1 is MNHNY and CDR2 is SVGAGI in the germline V gene (reference sequence). This CDR3 has 12 residues. The CDR3 nucleotides are TGTGCCACCGTCGCGGGAGACGATGAGCAGTTCTTC. Residues: CATVAGDDEQFF.

The CDR3 nucleotides are TGTGCCAGCAGTTACTCTATCGCGGGACTGTCAGATACGCAGTATTTT. Its protein is CASSYSIAGLSDTQYF. The rearrangement links TRBV6-5 to TRBJ2-3; D might be TRBD2 (6 bases). Germline assignment: CDR1 MNHEY and CDR2 SVGAGI. The CDR3 has 16 residues. The V end lost 0 bases, the J end lost 4 bases, and 14 bases lay between the germline ends.

The chain uses TRBV28 and TRBJ1-6; TRBD1 might be the D (6 bases). CDR3 length: 16 residues. Trimming cost V 6 bases and J 4 bases, with 16 bases left between them. Germline loops: CDR1 MDHEN, CDR2 SYDVKM. CDR3: CASRGGGASYNSPLHF. CDR3 nucleotide sequence: TGTGCCAGCAGGGGCGGGGGGGCAAGTTATAATTCACCCCTCCACTTT. The full variable domain, with the rest looked up from reference TRBV28 and TRBJ1-6, is DVKVTQSSRYLVKRTGEKVFLECVQDMDHENMFWYRQDPGLGLRLIYFSYDVKMKEKGDIPEGYSVSREKKERFSLILESASTNQTSMYLCASRGGGASYNSPLHFGNGTRLTVT.

The CDR3 DNA reads as TGTGCCACCAGCAGGGGGACTAGCGGGAGCGGGCAAGAGACCCAGTACTTC. This gives the protein CATSRGTSGSGQETQYF. V usage is TRBV15 and J usage is TRBJ2-5, with 14 bases lining up with TRBD2. V shed 3 bases and J 2 bases; nucleotides not matched to a gene: 5. CDR1 and CDR2 (germline): LNHNV, YYDKDF (reference sequence). The CDR3 sequence is 17 residues long.

As DNA, the CDR3 is TGTGCCAGCAGCACCAGGACGCGGGATGAGCAGTTCTTC. Translated, it gives CASSTRTRDEQFF. V gene TRBV5-8 combines with J gene TRBJ2-1, with a tentative D call TRBD2 (5 bases). CDR3 size: 13 residues. The V gene lost 4 bases and the J gene lost 8 bases, with 13 bases spanning the gap. CDR1 SGHTS and CDR2 YDEGEE come from the germline V gene.

This clone was counted between two and nine times. This sequence joins TRBV19 and TRBJ2-7, with TRBD2 as a possible D gene (5 bases). The CDR3 extends over 14 amino acids. The germline V gene encodes CDR1 LNHDA and CDR2 SQIVND (reference sequence). The V gene lost 4 bases and the J gene lost 0 bases, with 10 bases spanning the gap. The DNA for the CDR3 is TGTGCCAGTAGTAGAGGGCCAGGCTCCTACGAGCAGTACTTC. Amino acid sequence: CASSRGPGSYEQYF.

This rearrangement joins TRBV2 to TRBJ2-3, with D perhaps TRBD2 (6 bases). V was pared by 7 bases and J by 4 bases, with 9 bases between. The CDR3 is 12 amino acids. CDR1 and CDR2 from the germline V gene are SNHLY and FYNNEI. In DNA form, the CDR3 reads TGTGCCAGCACGGGGGAGGCAGATACGCAGTATTTT. It translates to CASTGEADTQYF. The full variable domain, in which reference TRBV2 and TRBJ2-3 provide the parts outside the CDR3, is EPEVTQTPSHQVTQMGQEVILRCVPISNHLYFYWYRQILGQKVEFLVSFYNNEISEKSEIFDDQFSVERPDGSNFTLKIRSTKLEDSAMYFCASTGEADTQYFGPGTRLTVL.

This chain uses TRBV11-2 with TRBJ2-1; 10 positions agree with TRBD2. This CDR3 spans 14 amino acids. The germline V gene encodes CDR1 SGHAT and CDR2 FQNNGV. After removal of 4 bases from V and 8 bases from J, the junction contained 5 bases not matched to a gene. The CDR3 sequence is CASSSSGSSHEQFF. CDR3 nucleotide sequence: TGTGCCAGCAGCTCTAGCGGGAGCAGCCATGAGCAGTTCTTC.

This clone was picked up one time. This chain connects TRBV6-5 to TRBJ1-6; D unresolved. This CDR3 comprises 16 residues. Trimming left V 4 bases short and J 3 bases short, with 13 bases between. CDR1 MNHEY and CDR2 SVGAGI come from the germline V gene. For the CDR3, the DNA is TGTGCCAGCAGTTCCTCAAATCAGGTCTATAATTCACCCCTCCACTTT. Translated, it gives CASSSSNQVYNSPLHF.

V gene TRBV9 combines with J gene TRBJ2-7; 7 nucleotides align to TRBD1. Germline V CDR1 and CDR2: SGDLS, YYNGEE. The J segment lost 5 bases and the V segment lost 0 bases, leaving 8 bases of the junction unmatched. This CDR3 region has 15 residues. The CDR3 sequence: CASSVELRGRNEQYF. The CDR3 nucleotides read TGTGCCAGCAGCGTAGAGTTGAGGGGGCGGAACGAGCAGTACTTC.